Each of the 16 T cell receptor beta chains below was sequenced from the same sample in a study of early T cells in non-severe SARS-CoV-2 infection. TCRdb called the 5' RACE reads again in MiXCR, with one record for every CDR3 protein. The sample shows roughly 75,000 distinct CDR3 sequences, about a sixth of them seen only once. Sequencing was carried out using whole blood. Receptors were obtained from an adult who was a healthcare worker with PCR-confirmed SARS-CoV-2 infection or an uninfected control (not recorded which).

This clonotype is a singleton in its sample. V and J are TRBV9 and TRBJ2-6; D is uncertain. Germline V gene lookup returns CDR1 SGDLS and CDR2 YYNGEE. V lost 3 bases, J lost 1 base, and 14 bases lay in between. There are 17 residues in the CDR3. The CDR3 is CASSARPAVSGANVLTF. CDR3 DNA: TGTGCCAGCAGCGCACGTCCGGCGGTTTCTGGGGCCAACGTCCTGACTTTC. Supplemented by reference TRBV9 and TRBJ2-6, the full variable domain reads DSGVTQTPKHLITATGQRVTLRCSPRSGDLSVYWYQQSLDQGLQFLIQYYNGEERAKGNILERFSAQQFPDLHSELNLSSLELGDSALYFCASSARPAVSGANVLTFGAGSRLTVL.

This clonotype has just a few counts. The CDR3 spells CASSLSKSLYQETQYF. The CDR3 DNA is TGTGCCAGCAGTTTATCGAAAAGTCTGTACCAAGAGACCCAGTACTTC. This sequence joins TRBV27 and TRBJ2-5; D not resolved. The CDR3 contains 16 residues. Per the germline V gene, CDR1 is MNHEY and CDR2 is SMNVEV (reference sequence). Trimming shortened V by 0 bases and J by 0 bases, and 11 bases separated the two germline ends.

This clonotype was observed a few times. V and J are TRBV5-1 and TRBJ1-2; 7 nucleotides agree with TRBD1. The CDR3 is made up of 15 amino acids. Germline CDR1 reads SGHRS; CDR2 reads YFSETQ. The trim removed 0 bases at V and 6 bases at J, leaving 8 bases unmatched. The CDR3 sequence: CASSLEAGGDDGYTF. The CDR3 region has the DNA TGCGCCAGCAGCTTGGAAGCAGGGGGAGATGATGGCTACACCTTC.

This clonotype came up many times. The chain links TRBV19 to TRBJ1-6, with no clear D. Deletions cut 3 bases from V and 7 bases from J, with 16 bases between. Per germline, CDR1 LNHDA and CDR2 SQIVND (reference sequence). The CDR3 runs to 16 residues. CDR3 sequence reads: CASSIKAPEGNSPLHF. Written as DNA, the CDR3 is TGTGCCAGTAGTATTAAGGCCCCCGAAGGAAATTCACCCCTCCACTTT.

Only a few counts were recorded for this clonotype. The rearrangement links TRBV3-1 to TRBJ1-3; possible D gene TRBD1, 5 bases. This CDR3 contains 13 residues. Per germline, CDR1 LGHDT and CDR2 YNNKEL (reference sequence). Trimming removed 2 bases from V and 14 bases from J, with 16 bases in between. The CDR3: CASSQYTGSGVYF. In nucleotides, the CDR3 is TGTGCCAGCAGCCAATATACAGGATCCGGCGTATATTTT.

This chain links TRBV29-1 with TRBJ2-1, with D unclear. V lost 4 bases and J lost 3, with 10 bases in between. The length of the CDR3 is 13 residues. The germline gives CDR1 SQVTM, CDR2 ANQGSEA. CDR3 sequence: CSVAGFSYNEQFF. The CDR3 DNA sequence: TGCAGCGTTGCTGGGTTTAGCTACAATGAGCAGTTCTTC.

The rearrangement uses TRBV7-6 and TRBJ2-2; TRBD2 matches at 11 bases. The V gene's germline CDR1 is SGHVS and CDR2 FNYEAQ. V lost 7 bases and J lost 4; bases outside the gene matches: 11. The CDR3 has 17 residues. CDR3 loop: CASTTLAGGPVTGELFF. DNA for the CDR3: TGTGCCAGCACGACCTTAGCGGGAGGGCCGGTCACCGGGGAGCTGTTTTTT.

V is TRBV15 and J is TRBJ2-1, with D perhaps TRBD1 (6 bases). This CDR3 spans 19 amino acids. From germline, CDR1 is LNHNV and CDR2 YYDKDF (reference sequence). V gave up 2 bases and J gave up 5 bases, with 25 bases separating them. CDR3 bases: TGTGCCACCAGCAGAACGTACGCACTTAGGGGGTCCCTTGACAATGAGCAGTTCTTC. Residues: CATSRTYALRGSLDNEQFF.

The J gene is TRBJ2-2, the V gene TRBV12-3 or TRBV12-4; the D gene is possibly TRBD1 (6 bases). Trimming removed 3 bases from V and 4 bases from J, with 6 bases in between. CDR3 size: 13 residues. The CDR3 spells CASSFRGTGELFF. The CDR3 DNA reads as TGTGCCAGCAGTTTCAGGGGCACCGGGGAGCTGTTTTTT.

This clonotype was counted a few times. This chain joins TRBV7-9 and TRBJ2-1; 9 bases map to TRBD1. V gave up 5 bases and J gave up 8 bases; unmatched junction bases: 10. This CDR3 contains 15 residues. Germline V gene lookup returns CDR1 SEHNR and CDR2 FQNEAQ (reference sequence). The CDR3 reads CASSRIQGARDEQFF. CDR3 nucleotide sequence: TGTGCCAGCAGCCGAATACAGGGGGCAAGGGATGAGCAGTTCTTC.

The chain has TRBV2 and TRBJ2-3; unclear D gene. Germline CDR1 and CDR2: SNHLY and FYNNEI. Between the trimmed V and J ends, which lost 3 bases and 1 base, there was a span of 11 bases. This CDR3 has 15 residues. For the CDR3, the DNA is TGTGCCAGCAGTGATGCTAGAGGAGGCACAGATACGCAGTATTTT. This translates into CASSDARGGTDTQYF.

The CDR3 protein is CASRTGYMNTEAFF. CDR3 DNA: TGCGCCAGCAGAACAGGTTACATGAACACTGAAGCTTTCTTT. This sequence joins TRBV5-1 and TRBJ1-1, with D maybe TRBD1 (5 bases). Trimming took off 5 bases at V and 0 bases at J, with 11 bases between the two ends. CDR1 is SGHRS, CDR2 YFSETQ, per germline. The CDR3 contains 14 residues.

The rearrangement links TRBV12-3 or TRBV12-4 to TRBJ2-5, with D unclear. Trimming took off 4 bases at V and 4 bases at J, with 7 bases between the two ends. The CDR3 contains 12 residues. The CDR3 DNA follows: TGTGCCAGCAGTTCGGAGAGAGAGACCCAGTACTTC. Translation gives CASSSERETQYF.

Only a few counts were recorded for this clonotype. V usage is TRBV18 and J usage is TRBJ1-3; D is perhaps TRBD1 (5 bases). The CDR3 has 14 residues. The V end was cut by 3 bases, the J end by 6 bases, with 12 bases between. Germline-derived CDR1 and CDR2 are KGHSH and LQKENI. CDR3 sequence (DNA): TGTGCCAGCTCACCCTTCGTGGGGGAAAACACCATATATTTT. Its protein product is CASSPFVGENTIYF.

CDR3 sequence (DNA): TGTGCCAGCAGCTTAAGAGGGAGGGCGGGAAATGAGCAGTTCTTC. Protein: CASSLRGRAGNEQFF. The chain couples TRBV7-8 to TRBJ2-1; 7 bases align to TRBD2. The germline V gene encodes CDR1 SGHVS and CDR2 FQNEAQ. With V trimmed by 2 bases and J by 7 bases, 8 bases remained unmatched. CDR3 length: 15 residues.

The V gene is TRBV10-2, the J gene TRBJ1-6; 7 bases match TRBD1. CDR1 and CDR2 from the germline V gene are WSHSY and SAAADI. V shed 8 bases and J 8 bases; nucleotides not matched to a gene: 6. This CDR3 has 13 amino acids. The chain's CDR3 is CASSRDRHSPLHF. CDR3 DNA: TGCGCCAGCTCCCGGGACAGACATTCACCCCTCCACTTT.